The 26 T cell receptor beta chains listed next were all sequenced from one sample in a study of T cell responses to AZD1222 COVID-19 vaccine. Here immunoSEQ multiplex PCR was the method, and the copy in TCRdb shows in-frame clones only, minus some. Here the sample spans some 150,000 clones, approximately 90% being singletons. Here the sequenced sample was peripheral blood, taken on day 0 of AZD1222 vaccination. The source of these receptors is an adult in good health.

The count of this clone is one. The chain couples TRBV6-5 to TRBJ2-7, with a weak D call TRBD2 (6 bases). CDR3 length: 15 residues. Germline values: CDR1 MNHEY, CDR2 SVGAGI. V lost 0 bases to trimming and J lost 2 bases, with 11 bases between them. The CDR3 region has the DNA TGTGCCAGCAGTTACTCCTACAGCGGGCCCTACGAGCAGTACTTC. This translates into CASSYSYSGPYEQYF.

Comment on this clone: A read error may produce the germline difference seen at one junction end. The chain couples TRBV7-7 to TRBJ2-5, with D maybe TRBD2 (5 bases). There are 15 residues in the CDR3. The germline V gene has CDR1 SSHAT and CDR2 FNYEAQ (reference sequence). This CDR3 reads CASSLARSRGETQYF. As DNA, the CDR3 is TGTGCTAGCAGCTTAGCGCGGAGTAGAGGAGAGACCCAGTACTTC.

The chain recombines TRBV2 with TRBJ2-3, with 9 positions matching TRBD2. Germline lookup yields CDR1 SNHLY and CDR2 FYNNEI. The CDR3 consists of 14 residues. V shed 8 bases, J shed 15 bases, and the junction held 18 bases outside the gene matches. This CDR3 reads CASPRGLASGMHYF. CDR3 DNA sequence: TGTGCCAGCCCCCGGGGACTAGCCAGTGGAATGCATTATTTT.

The V call is TRBV19, the J call TRBJ1-6, with D tentatively TRBD1 (5 bases). Germline CDR1 is LNHDA and CDR2 is SQIVND (reference sequence). V was pared by 7 bases and J by 7 bases, with 23 bases between. The CDR3 length is 17 residues. CDR3 residues: CASTPRGGGGRNSPLHF. The CDR3 DNA follows: TGTGCCAGTACCCCCCGGGGCGGAGGCGGGAGAAATTCACCCCTCCACTTT.

The chain has TRBV29-1 and TRBJ1-5; no firm D call. CDR3 length: 12 amino acids. The germline V gene encodes CDR1 SQVTM and CDR2 ANQGSEA. V lost 6 bases and J 0 bases, leaving 6 bases between the germline ends. The CDR3 sequence: CSVADSNQPQHF. The CDR3 nucleotides are TGCAGCGTCGCCGATAGCAATCAGCCCCAGCATTTT.

The CDR3 sequence: CACGTYYEQYF. For the CDR3, the DNA is TGTGCCTGCGGGACATACTACGAGCAGTACTTC. This chain connects TRBV19 to TRBJ2-7; D is perhaps TRBD1 or TRBD2 (6 bases each). The germline CDR1 and CDR2 sequences are LNHDA and SQIVND (reference sequence). The CDR3 extends over 11 amino acids. The ends were cut back, 11 bases at V and 3 bases at J, with 11 bases in the middle. Looking up the rest from reference TRBV19 and TRBJ2-7 gives the full variable domain: DGGITQSPKYLFRKEGQNVTLSCEQNLNHDAMYWYRQDPGQGLRLIYYSQIVNDFQKGDIAEGYSVSREKKESFPLTVTSAQKNPTAFYLCACGTYYEQYFGPGTRLTVT.

The chain combines TRBV7-9 with TRBJ2-7; TRBD1 might be the D (5 bases). The CDR3 covers 15 residues. CDR1 SEHNR and CDR2 FQNEAQ come from the germline V gene (reference sequence). Trimming pared 5 bases from V and 1 base from J, leaving 15 bases between. The DNA of the CDR3 is TGTGCCAGCAGCAAAGACAGTAAGGTATCCTACGAGCAGTACTTC. Translated, it gives CASSKDSKVSYEQYF.

This clone was recorded once. The chain combines TRBV7-9 with TRBJ1-2; D remains unclear. Germline V lookup: CDR1 SEHNR, CDR2 FQNEAQ (reference sequence). V lost 1 base to trimming and J lost 4 bases, with 13 bases between them. The CDR3 sequence is 15 residues long. CDR3 region: CASSLEWAAPYGYTF. The DNA of the CDR3 is TGTGCCAGCAGCTTAGAGTGGGCAGCTCCCTATGGCTACACCTTC. The variable domain in full, with the rest retrieved from reference TRBV7-9 and TRBJ1-2, is DTGVSQNPRHKITKRGQNVTFRCDPISEHNRLYWYRQTLGQGPEFLTYFQNEAQLEKSRLLSDRFSAERPKGSFSTLEIQRTEQGDSAMYLCASSLEWAAPYGYTFGSGTRLTVV.

The CDR3 nucleotides read TGTGCCAGCAGCTTAGCACCCTCCAGAAGTCGCAATGAGCAGTTCTTC. Its protein product is CASSLAPSRSRNEQFF. The chain has TRBV7-3 and TRBJ2-1; D gene ambiguous. Trimming shortened V by 2 bases and J by 6 bases, and 17 bases separated the two germline ends. Germline V lookup: CDR1 SGHTA, CDR2 FQGTGA. The CDR3 covers 16 residues.

The chain couples TRBV7-2 to TRBJ1-1; 7 bases map to TRBD1. The CDR3 is 15 amino acids. Germline trimming cut 3 bases from V and 1 base from J; bases unmatched to any gene: 5. In germline, CDR1 is SGHTA, CDR2 FQGNSA. The CDR3 here is CASSLTGRGNTEAFF. Written as DNA, the CDR3 is TGTGCCAGCAGCTTGACAGGGCGGGGGAACACTGAAGCTTTCTTT. Combining the CDR3 with reference TRBV7-2 and TRBJ1-1 gives the whole variable domain GAGVSQSPSNKVTEKGKDVELRCDPISGHTALYWYRQSLGQGLEFLIYFQGNSAPDKSGLPSDRFSAERTGGSVSTLTIQRTQQEDSAVYLCASSLTGRGNTEAFFGQGTRLTVV.

The chain recombines TRBV5-5 with TRBJ1-1; tentatively, D is TRBD1 (6 bases). Trimming shortened V by 7 bases and J by 0 bases, and 7 bases separated the two germline ends. The CDR3 extends over 12 amino acids. CDR1 and CDR2 (germline): SGHKS, YYEKEE (reference sequence). CDR3 protein: CASGTLNTEAFF. CDR3 bases: TGTGCCAGCGGGACACTGAACACTGAAGCTTTCTTT.

This chain links TRBV7-2 with TRBJ1-2; D is perhaps TRBD1 (5 bases). V dropped 6 bases and J dropped 3 bases, with 14 bases sitting between them. Germline assignment: CDR1 SGHTA and CDR2 FQGNSA. The CDR3 length is 14 residues. This chain's CDR3 is CASSPMSRDYGYTF. CDR3 DNA: TGTGCCAGCAGTCCGATGTCCAGGGACTATGGCTACACCTTC.

The chain has TRBV6-6 and TRBJ1-5, with D maybe TRBD1 (6 bases). Germline V lookup: CDR1 MNHNY, CDR2 SVGAGI (reference sequence). The V end lost 6 bases, the J end lost 1 base, and 28 bases lay between the germline ends. The CDR3 has 20 amino acids. The CDR3 spells CASSTTPKRSRGGSNQPQHF. As DNA, the CDR3 is TGTGCCAGCAGCACAACCCCGAAACGTAGCAGGGGCGGAAGCAATCAGCCCCAGCATTTT.

Only one count was recorded for this clone. The chain employs TRBV6-5 and TRBJ2-1; D unresolved. The CDR3 has 12 residues. Between the trimmed V and J ends, which lost 6 bases and 10 bases, there was a span of 13 bases. CDR1 is MNHEY and CDR2 is SVGAGI in the germline V gene. The CDR3 sequence is CASSPGSREQFF. The CDR3 nucleotides read TGTGCCAGCAGCCCAGGTAGCAGGGAGCAGTTCTTC.

This sequence joins TRBV30 and TRBJ1-1; D is perhaps TRBD1 (5 bases). Trimming cost V 8 bases and J 8 bases, with 15 bases left between them. There are 11 residues in the CDR3. The germline gives CDR1 GTSNPN, CDR2 SVGIG (reference sequence). The DNA for the CDR3 is TGTGCCCAGGGAGTGGGGCGGGAAGCTTTCTTT. Residues: CAQGVGREAFF.

With respect to this clone: Other DNA sequences of this sample code for an identical CDR3. This CDR3 is CSARDRATEAFF. The CDR3 DNA reads TGCAGCGCGCGGGACAGGGCCACTGAAGCTTTCTTT. The V gene is TRBV29-1, the J gene TRBJ1-1; TRBD1 agrees at 9 bases. CDR1 and CDR2 from the germline V gene are SQVTM and ANQGSEA. The CDR3 sequence is 12 residues long. Losses at the gene ends were 7 bases for V and 4 bases for J; bases not matched to a gene: 4.

The chain combines TRBV2 with TRBJ2-5; 7 nucleotides agree with TRBD1. Germline V gene data show CDR1 as SNHLY and CDR2 as FYNNEI. V shed 8 bases, J shed 6 bases, and the junction held 15 bases outside the gene matches. The CDR3 extends over 15 amino acids. This CDR3 reads CASYIGSTGAQTQYF. CDR3 nucleotide sequence: TGTGCCAGCTACATTGGGAGTACAGGGGCACAGACCCAGTACTTC.

The V and J genes are TRBV4-2 and TRBJ1-1; TRBD1 might be the D (5 bases). V was trimmed by 0 bases and J by 11 bases, leaving 19 bases between them. The CDR3 is 15 amino acids. CDR1 LGHNA and CDR2 YNFKEQ come from the germline V gene. The CDR3 region has the DNA TGTGCCAGCAGCCAAGACCTAGGCGGGACGGGCATGGCTTTCTTT. It translates to CASSQDLGGTGMAFF.

Remarks on this clone: Within the sample, other DNA sequences also encode this same CDR3. The V gene is TRBV5-1, the J gene TRBJ2-5, with no clear D. CDR1 is SGHRS, CDR2 YFSETQ, per germline. The CDR3 has 11 amino acids. V was shortened by 0 bases and J by 5 bases, with 2 bases between the two germline ends. CDR3 region: CASSLDETQYF. CDR3 nucleotides: TGCGCCAGCAGCTTGGACGAGACCCAGTACTTC.

The genes are TRBV6-5 and TRBJ1-1; D uncertain. This CDR3 spans 11 amino acids. Germline V gene data show CDR1 as MNHEY and CDR2 as SVGAGI. V was clipped by 1 base and J by 6 bases, with 3 bases between them. The CDR3 spells CASSYYAEAFF. The CDR3 bases are TGTGCCAGCAGTTACTATGCTGAAGCTTTCTTT.

This sequence joins TRBV23-1 and TRBJ2-7; D ambiguous. TRBV23-1 falls under the ORF class, with uncertain function. The V end lost 0 bases, the J end lost 2 bases, and 11 bases lay between the germline ends. The CDR3 consists of 15 residues. CDR3 loop: CASSQSIRQTYEQYF. The CDR3 DNA follows: TGCGCCAGCAGTCAATCAATTCGGCAGACCTACGAGCAGTACTTC.

The rearrangement links TRBV15 to TRBJ1-4; 8 nucleotides align to TRBD1. V dropped 0 bases and J dropped 8; count of bases not matched to a gene: 5. Per germline, CDR1 LNHNV and CDR2 YYDKDF (reference sequence). The length of the CDR3 is 15 residues. The CDR3 nucleotides are TGTGCCACCAGCAGAGATCAGGGGGCGGGAGAAAAACTGTTTTTT. It encodes CATSRDQGAGEKLFF.

The rearrangement links TRBV6-5 to TRBJ1-2; D gene uncertain. The CDR3 spans 14 residues. V was shortened by 7 bases and J by 3 bases, with 15 bases between the two germline ends. Looked up from germline, CDR1 is MNHEY and CDR2 is SVGAGI. CDR3 DNA: TGTGCCAGCACTTTCGCGGGCGGGGACTATGGCTACACCTTC. It is translated as CASTFAGGDYGYTF.

V is TRBV7-2 and J is TRBJ2-7; the D is unclear. The ends were cut back, 5 bases at V and 3 bases at J, with 5 bases in the middle. This CDR3 has 11 residues. CDR1 is SGHTA and CDR2 is FQGNSA in the germline V gene. The CDR3 spells CASSPRYEQYF. The CDR3 region has the DNA TGTGCCAGCAGCCCCCGCTACGAGCAGTACTTC.

V usage is TRBV4-1 and J usage is TRBJ1-1, with TRBD1 identical over 9 bases. V shed 6 bases and J 7 bases; nucleotides not matched to a gene: 12. CDR3 size: 15 residues. In germline, CDR1 is MGHRA, CDR2 YSYEKL. CDR3 sequence: CASRNPGQGGDEAFF. The CDR3 DNA reads as TGCGCCAGCAGAAATCCGGGACAGGGCGGGGATGAAGCTTTCTTT.

V and J are TRBV5-4 and TRBJ1-2; TRBD1 matches at 9 bases. This CDR3 has 15 amino acids. Germline loops: CDR1 SGHNT, CDR2 YYREEE (reference sequence). Trimming removed 0 bases from V and 6 bases from J; junction bases left unmatched: 6. CDR3 DNA sequence: TGTGCCAGCAGCTTGGGCCAGGACAGGGGCCATGGCTACACCTTC. Its translation is CASSLGQDRGHGYTF. The full variable domain, its missing parts supplied by reference TRBV5-4 and TRBJ1-2, is ETGVTQSPTHLIKTRGQQVTLRCSSQSGHNTVSWYQQALGQGPQFIFQYYREEENGRGNFPPRFSGLQFPNYSSELNVNALELDDSALYLCASSLGQDRGHGYTFGSGTRLTVV.